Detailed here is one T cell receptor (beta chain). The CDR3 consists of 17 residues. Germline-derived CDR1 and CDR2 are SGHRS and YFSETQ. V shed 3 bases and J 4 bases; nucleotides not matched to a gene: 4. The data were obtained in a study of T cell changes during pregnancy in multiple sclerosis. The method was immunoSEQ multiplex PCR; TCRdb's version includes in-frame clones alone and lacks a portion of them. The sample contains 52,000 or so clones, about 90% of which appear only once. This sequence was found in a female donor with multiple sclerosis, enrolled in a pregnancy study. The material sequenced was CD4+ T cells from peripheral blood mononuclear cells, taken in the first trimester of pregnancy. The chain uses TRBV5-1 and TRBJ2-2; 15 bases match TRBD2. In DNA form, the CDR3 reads TGCGCCAGCAGCTCGGGACTAGCGGGAGGCCCCACCGGGGAGCTGTTTTTT. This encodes CASSSGLAGGPTGELFF.